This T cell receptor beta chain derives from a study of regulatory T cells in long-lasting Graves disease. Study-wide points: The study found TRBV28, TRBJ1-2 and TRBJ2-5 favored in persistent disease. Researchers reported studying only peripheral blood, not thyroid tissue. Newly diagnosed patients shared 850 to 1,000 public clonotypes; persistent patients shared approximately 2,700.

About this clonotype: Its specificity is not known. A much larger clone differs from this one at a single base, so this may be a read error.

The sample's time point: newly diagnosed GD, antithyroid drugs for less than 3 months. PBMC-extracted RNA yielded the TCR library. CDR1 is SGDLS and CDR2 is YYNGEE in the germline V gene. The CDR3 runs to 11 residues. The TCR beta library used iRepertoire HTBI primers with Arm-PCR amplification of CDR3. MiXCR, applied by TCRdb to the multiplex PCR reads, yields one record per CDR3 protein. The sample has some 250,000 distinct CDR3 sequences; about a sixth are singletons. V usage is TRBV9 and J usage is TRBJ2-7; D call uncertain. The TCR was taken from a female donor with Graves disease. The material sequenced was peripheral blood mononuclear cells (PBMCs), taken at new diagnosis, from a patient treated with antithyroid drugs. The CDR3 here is CANSADHEQYF. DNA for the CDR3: TGTGCCAACAGCGCGGACCACGAGCAGTACTTC.